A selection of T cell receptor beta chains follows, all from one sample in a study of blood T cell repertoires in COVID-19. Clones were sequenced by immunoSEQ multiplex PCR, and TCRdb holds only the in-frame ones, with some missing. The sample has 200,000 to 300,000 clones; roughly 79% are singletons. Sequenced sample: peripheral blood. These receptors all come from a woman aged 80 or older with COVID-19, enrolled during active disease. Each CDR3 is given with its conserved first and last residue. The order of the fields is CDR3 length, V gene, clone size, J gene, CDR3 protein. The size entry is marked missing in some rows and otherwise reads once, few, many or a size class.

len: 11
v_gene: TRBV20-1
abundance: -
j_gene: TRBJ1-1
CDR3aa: CSASRDRQAFF

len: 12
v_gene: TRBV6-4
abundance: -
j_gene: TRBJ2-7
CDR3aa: CASSDRGDEQYF

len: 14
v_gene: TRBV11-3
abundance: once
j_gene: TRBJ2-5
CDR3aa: CASSPTGKGETQYF

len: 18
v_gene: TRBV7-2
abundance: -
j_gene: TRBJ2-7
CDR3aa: CASSRYVQGMGESYEQYF

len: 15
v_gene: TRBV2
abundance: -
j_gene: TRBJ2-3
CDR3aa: CASHVGAGDTLAQYF

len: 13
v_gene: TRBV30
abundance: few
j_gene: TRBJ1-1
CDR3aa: CAWSLGVNTEAFF

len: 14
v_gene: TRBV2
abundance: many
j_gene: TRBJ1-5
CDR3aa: CASSGDSSNQPQHF

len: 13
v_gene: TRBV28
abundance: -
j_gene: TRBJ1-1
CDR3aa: CASSPDRGTEAFF

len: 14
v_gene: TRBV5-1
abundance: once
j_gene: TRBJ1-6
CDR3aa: CASSAQDHDSPLHF

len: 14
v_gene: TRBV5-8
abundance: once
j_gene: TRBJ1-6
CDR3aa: CASSLIGGGSPLHF

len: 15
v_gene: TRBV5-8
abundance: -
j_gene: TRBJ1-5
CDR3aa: CASSLAFQGDQPQHF

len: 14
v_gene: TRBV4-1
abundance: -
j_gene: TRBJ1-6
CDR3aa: CASSQDFGRGSLHF

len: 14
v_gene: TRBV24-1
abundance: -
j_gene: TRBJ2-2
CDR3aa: CATRAQRGTGELFF

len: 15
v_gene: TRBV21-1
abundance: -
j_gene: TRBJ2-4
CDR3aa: CASRALKRAKNIQYF

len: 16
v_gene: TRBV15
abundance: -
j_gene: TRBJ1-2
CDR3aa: CATSRDRQGFYYGYTF

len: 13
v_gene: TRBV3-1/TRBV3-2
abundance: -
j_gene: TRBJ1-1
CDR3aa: CASSQGDRSEAFF

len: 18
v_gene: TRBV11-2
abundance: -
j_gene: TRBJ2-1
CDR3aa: CASSPVGESGGAYNEQFF

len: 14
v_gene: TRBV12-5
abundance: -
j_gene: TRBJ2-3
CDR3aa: CASSRDTSTDTQYF

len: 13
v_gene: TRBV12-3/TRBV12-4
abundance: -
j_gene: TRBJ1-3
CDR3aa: CASSYSTGNTIYF

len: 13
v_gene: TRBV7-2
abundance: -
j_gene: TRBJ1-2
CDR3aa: CASSSSGGLGYTF

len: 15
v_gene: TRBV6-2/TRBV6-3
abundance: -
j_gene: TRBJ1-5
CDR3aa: CASSYTTGGRQPQHF

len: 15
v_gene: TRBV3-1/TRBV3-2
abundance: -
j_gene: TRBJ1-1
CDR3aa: CASSQESLGLPGAFF

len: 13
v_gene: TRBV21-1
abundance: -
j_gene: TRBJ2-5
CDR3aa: CASSNGSGETQYF

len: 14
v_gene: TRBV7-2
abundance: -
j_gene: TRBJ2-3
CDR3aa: CASSLRAVDDTQYF

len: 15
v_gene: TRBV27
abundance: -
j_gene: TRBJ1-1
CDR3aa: CASSHRDRGNTEAFF

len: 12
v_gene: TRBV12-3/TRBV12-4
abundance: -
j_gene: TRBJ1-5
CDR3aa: CASSRGNQPQHF

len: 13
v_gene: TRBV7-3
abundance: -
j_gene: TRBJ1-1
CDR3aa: CASSRTGGTEAFF

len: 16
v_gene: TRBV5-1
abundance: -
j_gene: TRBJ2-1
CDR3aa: CASSLGLAGFYNEQFF

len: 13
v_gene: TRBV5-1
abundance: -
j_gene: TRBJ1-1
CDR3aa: CASSRDRTAEAFF